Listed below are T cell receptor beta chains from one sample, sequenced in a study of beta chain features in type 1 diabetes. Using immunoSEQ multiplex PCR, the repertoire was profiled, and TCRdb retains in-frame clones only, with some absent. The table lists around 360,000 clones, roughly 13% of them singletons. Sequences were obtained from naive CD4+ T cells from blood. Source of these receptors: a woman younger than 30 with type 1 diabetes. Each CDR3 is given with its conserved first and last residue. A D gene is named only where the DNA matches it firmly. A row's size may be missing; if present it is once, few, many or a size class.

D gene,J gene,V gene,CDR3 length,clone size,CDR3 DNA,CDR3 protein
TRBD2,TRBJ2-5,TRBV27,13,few,TGTGCCAGCAGTTTATTCTTAGCGGGAGTCCAGTACTTC,CASSLFLAGVQYF
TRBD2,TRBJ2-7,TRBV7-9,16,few,TGTGCCAGCAGCTTATACGGCGGGGGAGTATACCGCGAGCAGTACTTC,CASSLYGGGVYREQYF
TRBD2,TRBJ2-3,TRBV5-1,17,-,TGCGCCAGCAGCCTACTGACTAGCGGTTCTAGCACAGATACGCAGTATTTT,CASSLLTSGSSTDTQYF
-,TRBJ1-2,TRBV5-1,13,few,TGCGCCAGCAGCTTGGCGACAGACTATGGCTACACCTTC,CASSLATDYGYTF
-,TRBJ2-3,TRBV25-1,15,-,TGTGCCAGCAGTTTGGCGGGGCCGGTGGGGGATACGCAGTATTTT,CASSLAGPVGDTQYF
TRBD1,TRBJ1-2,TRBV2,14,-,TGTGCCAGCAGGGCCGGGACAGGCAACTATGGCTACACCTTC,CASRAGTGNYGYTF
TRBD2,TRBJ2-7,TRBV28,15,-,TGTGCCAGCAGCCCGGGGACTAGCGGGAGCAACGAGCAGTACTTC,CASSPGTSGSNEQYF
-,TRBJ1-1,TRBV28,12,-,TGTGCCAGCAGTCTCAGGGAAACTGAAGCTTTCTTT,CASSLRETEAFF
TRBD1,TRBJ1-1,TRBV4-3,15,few,TGCGCCAGCAGCCAAGATGGGGCAGGGGGTCTTGAAGCTTTCTTT,CASSQDGAGGLEAFF
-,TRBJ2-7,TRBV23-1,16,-,TGCGCCAGCAGTCAATTCCAACAGAGATGCGCCTACGAGCAGTACTTC,CASSQFQQRCAYEQYF
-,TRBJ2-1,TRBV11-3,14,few,TGTGCCAGCAGCCCCCGCTGGGGACTCAATGAGCAGTTCTTC,CASSPRWGLNEQFF
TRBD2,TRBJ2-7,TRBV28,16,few,TGTGCCAGCACGATCCCCGGGACTAGCGGTTTCTACGAGCAGTACTTC,CASTIPGTSGFYEQYF
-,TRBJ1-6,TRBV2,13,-,TGTGCCAGCATCGGACGGCAAGGGGCACCCCTCCACTTT,CASIGRQGAPLHF
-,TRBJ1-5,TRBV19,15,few,TGTGCCAGTAGTATTGGGGAGCCTAGCAATCAGCCCCAGCATTTT,CASSIGEPSNQPQHF
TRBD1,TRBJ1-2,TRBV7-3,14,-,TGTGCCAGCAGCCTTGACAGGGATGGCTATGGCTACACCTTC,CASSLDRDGYGYTF
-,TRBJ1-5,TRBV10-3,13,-,TGTGCCATCACTTCTCAGGGTGAACAGCCCCAGCATTTT,CAITSQGEQPQHF
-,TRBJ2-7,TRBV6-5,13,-,TGTGCCAGCAGTCAGACTAAATACTACGAGCAGTACTTC,CASSQTKYYEQYF
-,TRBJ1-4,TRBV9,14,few,TGTGCCAGCAGCGTAGATCACAGGGACGAAAAACTGTTTTTT,CASSVDHRDEKLFF
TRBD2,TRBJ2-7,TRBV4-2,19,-,TGTGCCAGCAGCCAAGATCTTGGTGCCGGGACTAGCGGTCCCTACGAGCAGTACTTC,CASSQDLGAGTSGPYEQYF
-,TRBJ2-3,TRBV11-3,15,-,TGTGCCAGCAGCTTAGGGGGGAGGTCGTCAGATACGCAGTATTTT,CASSLGGRSSDTQYF
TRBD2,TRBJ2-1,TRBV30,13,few,TGTGCCTGGCTAGCGGGAGGTTACAATGAGCAGTTCTTC,CAWLAGGYNEQFF
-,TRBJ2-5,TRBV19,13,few,TGTGCCAGTAGTATAGCGGACCAAGAGACCCAGTACTTC,CASSIADQETQYF
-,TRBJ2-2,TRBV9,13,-,TGTGCCAGCAGCGAAACTAGCTCCGGGGAGCTGTTTTTT,CASSETSSGELFF
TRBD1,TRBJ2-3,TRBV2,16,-,TGTGCCAGCAGTGCGGGACAGGGGCTTAGCACAGATACGCAGTATTTT,CASSAGQGLSTDTQYF
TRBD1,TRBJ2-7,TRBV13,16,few,TGTGCCAGCAGCTTAGGGACAGGGGGCATATCCTACGAGCAGTACTTC,CASSLGTGGISYEQYF
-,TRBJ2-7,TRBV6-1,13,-,TGTGCCAGCAGTGCACGGACAGAGTACGAGCAGTACTTC,CASSARTEYEQYF
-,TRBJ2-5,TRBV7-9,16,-,TGTGCCAGCAGCGTAATATGGACAGCATCGCAAGAGACCCAGTACTTC,CASSVIWTASQETQYF
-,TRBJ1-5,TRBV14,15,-,TGTGCCAGCAGCCAAGGGGCAGGGGCAAATCAGCCCCAGCATTTT,CASSQGAGANQPQHF
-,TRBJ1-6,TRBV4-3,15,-,TGCGCCAGCAGCCAAGAAGGCCAGGGTGGTTCACCCCTCCACTTT,CASSQEGQGGSPLHF
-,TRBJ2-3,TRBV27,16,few,TGTGCCAGCAGTTTATACGGGGCGACAGGCCCAGATACGCAGTATTTT,CASSLYGATGPDTQYF
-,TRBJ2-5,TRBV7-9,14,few,TGTGCCAGCAGCCCGCGACGGGGATCAGAGACCCAGTACTTC,CASSPRRGSETQYF